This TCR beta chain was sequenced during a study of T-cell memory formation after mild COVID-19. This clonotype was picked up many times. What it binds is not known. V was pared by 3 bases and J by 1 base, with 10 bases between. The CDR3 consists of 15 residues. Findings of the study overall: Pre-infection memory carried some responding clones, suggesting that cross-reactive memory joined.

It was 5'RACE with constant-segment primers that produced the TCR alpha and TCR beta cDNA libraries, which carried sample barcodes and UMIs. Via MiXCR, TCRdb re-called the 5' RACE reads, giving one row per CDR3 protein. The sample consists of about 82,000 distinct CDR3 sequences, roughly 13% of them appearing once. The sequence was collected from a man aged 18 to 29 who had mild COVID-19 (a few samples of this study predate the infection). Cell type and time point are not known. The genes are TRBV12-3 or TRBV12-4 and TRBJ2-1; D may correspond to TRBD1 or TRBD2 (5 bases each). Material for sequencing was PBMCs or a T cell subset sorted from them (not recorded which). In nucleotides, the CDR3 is TGTGCCAGCAGTTTTGGGGGTAGTTCCTACAATGAGCAGTTCTTC. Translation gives CASSFGGSSYNEQFF.